This passage covers 14 T cell receptor beta chains from one sample sequenced in a study of blood T cells in healthy people across ages. Primed by a sample-barcoded 5' primer and a J-beta primer mix, a second PCR proceeded for 7 to 11 cycles. TCRdb reprocessed the 5' RACE reads with MiXCR, giving one entry per CDR3 protein. The sample lists approximately 690,000 distinct CDR3 sequences, around two fifths seen once, with around 30% in the top ten. Sequencing input: blood. All receptors come from an older man in good health.

The chain is built from TRBV7-2 and TRBJ2-3; 13 bases align to TRBD2. The ends lost 7 bases at V and 6 bases at J; junction bases unmatched: 10. Germline V gene sequence: CDR1 SGHTA, CDR2 FQGNSA. This CDR3 has 16 amino acids. CDR3 sequence: CASTPQGLAGKDTQYF. Here the CDR3 DNA reads TGTGCCAGCACCCCCCAGGGACTAGCGGGGAAGGATACGCAGTATTTT.

In its sample, this clonotype was seen once. The chain recombines TRBV6-2 or TRBV6-3 with TRBJ2-5, with 7 bases aligning to TRBD1. CDR3 length: 14 amino acids. Germline V lookup: CDR1 MNHEY, CDR2 SVGEGT. Germline trimming cut 5 bases from V and 11 bases from J; bases unmatched to any gene: 14. CDR3 residues: CASSPPTGSREQYF. In DNA, the CDR3 is TGTGCCAGCAGTCCGCCGACAGGGTCTAGAGAGCAGTACTTC.

The gene calls are TRBV20-1 and TRBJ1-1, with D possibly TRBD1 on 5 matching bases. The germline gives CDR1 DFQATT, CDR2 SNEGSKA (reference sequence). With 5 bases removed from V and 0 bases from J, the gap between germline ends came to 16 bases. The CDR3 runs to 15 residues. The CDR3 protein is CSARDQGRVNTEAFF. CDR3 in DNA: TGCAGTGCTCGGGACCAAGGAAGGGTGAACACTGAAGCTTTCTTT.

This chain joins TRBV28 and TRBJ2-1; maybe TRBD2 (5 bases). The CDR3 loop spans 12 amino acids. CDR1 and CDR2 from the germline V gene are MDHEN and SYDVKM. V dropped 7 bases and J dropped 2 bases, with 6 bases sitting between them. As DNA, the CDR3 is TGTGCCAGCAAAGCGGCCTACAATGAGCAGTTCTTC. It encodes CASKAAYNEQFF.

V gene TRBV6-4 combines with J gene TRBJ2-3; 9 bases fit TRBD2. Germline assignment: CDR1 MRHNA and CDR2 SNTAGT. The trim removed 4 bases at V and 4 bases at J, leaving 6 bases unmatched. This CDR3 has 15 amino acids. The CDR3, as DNA: TGTGCCAGCAGTGTCGGGACTAGCACTGCAGATACGCAGTATTTT. It specifies CASSVGTSTADTQYF.

This chain joins TRBV4-3 and TRBJ1-3; 8 nucleotides agree with TRBD1. The germline V gene encodes CDR1 LGHNA and CDR2 YSLEER. The ends lost 0 bases at V and 3 bases at J; junction bases unmatched: 4. The CDR3 is 16 amino acids. CDR3 amino acids: CASSQETGAYGNTIYF. The DNA for the CDR3 is TGCGCCAGCAGCCAAGAGACAGGGGCTTATGGAAACACCATATATTTT.

The gene calls are TRBV27 and TRBJ2-7; D unclear. Germline-derived CDR1 and CDR2 are MNHEY and SMNVEV (reference sequence). This CDR3 contains 13 residues. V was shortened by 5 bases and J by 3 bases, with 11 bases between the two germline ends. CDR3 nucleotides: TGTGCCAGCAGTGCCGGTAGGTTCTACGAGCAGTACTTC. Translation: CASSAGRFYEQYF.

The V call is TRBV6-1, the J call TRBJ2-5, with TRBD2 matching over 10 bases. V dropped 1 base and J dropped 2; count of bases not matched to a gene: 7. CDR3 length equals 17 residues. Germline V gene sequence: CDR1 MNHNS, CDR2 SASEGT. The CDR3 DNA sequence: TGTGCCAGCAGTGAAGACCCAGCGGGGGGGCCGCAAGAGACCCAGTACTTC. Residues: CASSEDPAGGPQETQYF.

This clonotype was recorded a few times. The chain joins TRBV28 to TRBJ1-1; no definite D call. Looked up from germline, CDR1 is MDHEN and CDR2 is SYDVKM. V lost 3 bases to trimming and J lost 0 bases, with 5 bases between them. The CDR3 spans 13 residues. The CDR3 DNA follows: TGTGCCAGCAGTTTCGAGATGAACACTGAAGCTTTCTTT. It yields the protein CASSFEMNTEAFF.

This clonotype was seen more than once but under ten times. V and J are TRBV29-1 and TRBJ1-1; D gene unclear. The CDR3 length is 11 residues. CDR1 and CDR2 from the germline V gene are SQVTM and ANQGSEA. V shed 6 bases and J shed 5 bases, with 10 bases lying between them. The CDR3, as DNA: TGCAGCGTGAGGACGGGTACTGAAGCTTTCTTT. Its translation is CSVRTGTEAFF. The complete variable domain, with remaining parts taken from reference TRBV29-1 and TRBJ1-1, reads SAVISQKPSRDICQRGTSLTIQCQVDSQVTMMFWYRQQPGQSLTLIATANQGSEATYESGFVIDKFPISRPNLTFSTLTVSNMSPEDSSIYLCSVRTGTEAFFGQGTRLTVV.

The chain joins TRBV18 to TRBJ2-5; no firm D call. The V gene's germline CDR1 is KGHSH and CDR2 LQKENI. This CDR3 comprises 12 residues. The V and J ends lost 5 bases and 11 bases respectively, with 15 bases between them. As DNA, the CDR3 is TGTGCCAGCTCAATAGGAACTGATAGGCAGTACTTC. It codes for CASSIGTDRQYF.

This clonotype was seen a handful of times. The gene calls are TRBV15 and TRBJ1-1; the D is unclear. Germline-derived CDR1 and CDR2 are LNHNV and YYDKDF (reference sequence). Trimming pared 1 base from V and 1 base from J, leaving 7 bases between. CDR3 length equals 14 residues. CDR3 DNA: TGTGCCACCAGCAGAGGCCGGGAGAACACTGAAGCTTTCTTT. The encoded protein is CATSRGRENTEAFF.

The genes are TRBV7-2 and TRBJ2-1; 9 nucleotides match TRBD2. Trimming removed 5 bases from V and 1 base from J; junction bases left unmatched: 9. Germline V CDR1 and CDR2: SGHTA, FQGNSA. CDR3 size: 17 residues. CDR3 amino acids: CASSPEGGGASYNEQFF. The CDR3 DNA is TGTGCCAGCAGCCCGGAAGGCGGGGGGGCATCCTACAATGAGCAGTTCTTC.

V usage is TRBV7-9 and J usage is TRBJ1-1; no reliable D call. The V end lost 5 bases, the J end lost 3 bases, and 10 bases lay between the germline ends. The CDR3 covers 13 residues. Germline V CDR1 and CDR2: SEHNR, FQNEAQ (reference sequence). This chain's CDR3 is CASSDSRDTEAFF. DNA of the CDR3: TGTGCCAGCAGCGACTCACGGGACACTGAAGCTTTCTTT.